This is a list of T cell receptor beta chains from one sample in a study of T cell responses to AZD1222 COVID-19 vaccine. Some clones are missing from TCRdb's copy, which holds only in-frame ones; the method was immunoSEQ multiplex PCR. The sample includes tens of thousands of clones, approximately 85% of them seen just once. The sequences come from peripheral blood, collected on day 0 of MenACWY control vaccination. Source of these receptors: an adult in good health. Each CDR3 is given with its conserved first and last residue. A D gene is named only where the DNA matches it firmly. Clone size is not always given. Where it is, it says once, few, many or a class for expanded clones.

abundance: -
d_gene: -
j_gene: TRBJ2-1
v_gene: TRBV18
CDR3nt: TGTGCCAGCTCACATGAGGTGCGATCGGACAATGAGCAGTTCTTC
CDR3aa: CASSHEVRSDNEQFF

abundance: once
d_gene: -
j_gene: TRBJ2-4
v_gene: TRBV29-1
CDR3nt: TGCAGCGTTGAAGGGGAGATCTCCTTGGGGGGAAACATTCAGTACTTC
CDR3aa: CSVEGEISLGGNIQYF

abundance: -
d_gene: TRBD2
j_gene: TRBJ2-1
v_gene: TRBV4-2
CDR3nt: TGTGCCAGCAGCCAAGTTCCTAGCGGGACCTACAATGAGCAGTTCTTC
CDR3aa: CASSQVPSGTYNEQFF

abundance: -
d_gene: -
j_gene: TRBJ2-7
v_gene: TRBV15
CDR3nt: TGTGCCACCAGCAGAGGAGGGAGCTCCTACGAGCAGTACTTC
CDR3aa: CATSRGGSSYEQYF

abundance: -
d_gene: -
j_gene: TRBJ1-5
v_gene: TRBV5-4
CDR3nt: TGTGCCAGCAGCTCGGACGGGTCTGGGCCCCAGCATTTT
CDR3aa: CASSSDGSGPQHF

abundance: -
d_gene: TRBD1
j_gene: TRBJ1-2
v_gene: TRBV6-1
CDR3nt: TGTGCCAGCAGTGAAACAGGGGCCAACACCTATGGCTACACCTTC
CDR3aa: CASSETGANTYGYTF

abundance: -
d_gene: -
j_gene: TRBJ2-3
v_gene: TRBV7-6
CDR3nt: TGTGCCAGCAGCAAACGAGGTGGGACTCAAGGCACAGATACGCAGTATTTT
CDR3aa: CASSKRGGTQGTDTQYF

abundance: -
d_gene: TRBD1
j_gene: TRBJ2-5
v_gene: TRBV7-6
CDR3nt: TGTGCCAGCAGCTTAGTCGGGGACAGGTCTCAAGAGACCCAGTACTTC
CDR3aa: CASSLVGDRSQETQYF

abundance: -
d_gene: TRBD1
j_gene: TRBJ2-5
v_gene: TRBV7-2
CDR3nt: TGTGCCAGCAGCCGGGGACAGCTCCAAGAGACCCAGTACTTC
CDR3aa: CASSRGQLQETQYF

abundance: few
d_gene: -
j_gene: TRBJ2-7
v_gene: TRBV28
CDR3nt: TGTGCCAGCAGTTTTGGGGGGGCAGGGTACGAGCAGTACTTC
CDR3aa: CASSFGGAGYEQYF

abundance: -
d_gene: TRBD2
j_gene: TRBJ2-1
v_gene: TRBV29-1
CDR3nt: TGCAGCGGCCTAACTAGCGGGAGGGACAATGAGCAGTTCTTC
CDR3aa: CSGLTSGRDNEQFF

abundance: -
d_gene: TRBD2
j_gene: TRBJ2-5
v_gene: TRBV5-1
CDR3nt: TGCGCCAGCAGCCTAGGACTAGCGGGAGGGAACCAAGAGACCCAGTACTTC
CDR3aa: CASSLGLAGGNQETQYF

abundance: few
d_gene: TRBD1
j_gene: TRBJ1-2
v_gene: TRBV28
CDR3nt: TGTGCCAGCAGTACTGCCGGGACAGGGAAGGGCTACACCTTC
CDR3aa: CASSTAGTGKGYTF

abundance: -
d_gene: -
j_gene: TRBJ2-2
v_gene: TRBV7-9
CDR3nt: TGTGCCAGCAGCACCCACTCCGGGGAGCTGTTTTTT
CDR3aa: CASSTHSGELFF

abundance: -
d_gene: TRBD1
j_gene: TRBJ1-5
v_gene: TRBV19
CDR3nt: TGTGCCAGTAGGAGGACAGGGGCCGGGAGCAATCAGCCCCAGCATTTT
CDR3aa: CASRRTGAGSNQPQHF

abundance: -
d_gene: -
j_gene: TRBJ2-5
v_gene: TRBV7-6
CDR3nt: TGTGCCAGCAGTCACAGGCAAGAGACCCAGTACTTC
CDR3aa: CASSHRQETQYF

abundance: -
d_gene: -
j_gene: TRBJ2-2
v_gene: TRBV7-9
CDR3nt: TGTGCCAGCAGCTTACAGGGCACCGGGGAGCTGTTTTTT
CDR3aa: CASSLQGTGELFF

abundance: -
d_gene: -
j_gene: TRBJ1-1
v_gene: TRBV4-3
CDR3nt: TGCGCCAGCAGCCAAGATGTGGGGGTGCCTGAAGCTTTCTTT
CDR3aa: CASSQDVGVPEAFF

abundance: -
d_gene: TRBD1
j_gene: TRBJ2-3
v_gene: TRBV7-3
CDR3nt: TGTGCCAGCAGCCAGACCCGACAGGGGGACACAGATACGCAGTATTTT
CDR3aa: CASSQTRQGDTDTQYF

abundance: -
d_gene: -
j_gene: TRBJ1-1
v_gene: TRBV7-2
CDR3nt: TGTGCCAGCAGCTTAGTGGGTCGGGGACTATACTACACTGAAGCTTTCTTT
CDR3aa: CASSLVGRGLYYTEAFF

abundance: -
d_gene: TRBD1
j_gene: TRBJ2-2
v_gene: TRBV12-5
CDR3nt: TGTGCTAGTGGTTTGGTAGGGGGCCTGAGCACCGGGGAGCTGTTTTTT
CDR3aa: CASGLVGGLSTGELFF

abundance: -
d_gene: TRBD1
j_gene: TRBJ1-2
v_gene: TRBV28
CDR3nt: TGTGCCAGCAGCCAGGGACAGGGGGCGCGTAAAGGCTACACCTTC
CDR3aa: CASSQGQGARKGYTF

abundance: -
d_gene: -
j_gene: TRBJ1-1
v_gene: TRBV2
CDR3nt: TGTGCCAGCACCCGGGGCAGGACTGAAGCTTTCTTT
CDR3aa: CASTRGRTEAFF

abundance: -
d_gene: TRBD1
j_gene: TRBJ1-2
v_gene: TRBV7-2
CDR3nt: TGTGCCAGCAGCTTAGCGTCAGGGGGTAACTATGGCTACACCTTC
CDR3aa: CASSLASGGNYGYTF

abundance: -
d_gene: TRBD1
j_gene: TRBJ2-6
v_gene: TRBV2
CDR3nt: TGTGCCAGCAAATGGGACAGGGGATCTGGGGCCAACGTCCTGACTTTC
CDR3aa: CASKWDRGSGANVLTF

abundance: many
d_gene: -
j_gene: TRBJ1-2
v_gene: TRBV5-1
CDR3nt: TGCGCCAGCAGCTTATACAACCCCCTTAACTATGGCTACACCTTC
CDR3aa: CASSLYNPLNYGYTF

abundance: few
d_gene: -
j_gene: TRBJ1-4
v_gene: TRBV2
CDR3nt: TGTGCCACCCTCCCCGGGCCGGGGGATAGTAATGAAAAACTGTTTTTT
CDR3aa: CATLPGPGDSNEKLFF

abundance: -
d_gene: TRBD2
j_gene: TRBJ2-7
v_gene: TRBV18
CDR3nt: TGTGCCAGCTCATCGGATCAGACTAGCGGGAGACCGAGGTCGGGGGAGCAGTACTTC
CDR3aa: CASSSDQTSGRPRSGEQYF

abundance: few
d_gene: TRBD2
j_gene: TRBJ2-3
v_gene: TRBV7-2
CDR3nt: TGTGCCAGCAGCTTAGTTGCTAGCGGGACCTCAGATACGCAGTATTTT
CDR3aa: CASSLVASGTSDTQYF

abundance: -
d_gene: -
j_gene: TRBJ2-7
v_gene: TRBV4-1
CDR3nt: TGCGCCAGCAGCCAAGATCAAAGAGTTCGGGATGGGTACGAGCAGTACTTC
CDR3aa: CASSQDQRVRDGYEQYF

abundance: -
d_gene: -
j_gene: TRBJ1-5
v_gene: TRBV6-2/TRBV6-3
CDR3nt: TGTGCCAGCAGTTACTCGGAGTTCAGCCAGCCCCAGCATTTT
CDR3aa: CASSYSEFSQPQHF

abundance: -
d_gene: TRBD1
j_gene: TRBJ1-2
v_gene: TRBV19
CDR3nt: TGTGCCAGTAGTTGGACAGGGACCGACTATGGCTACACCTTC
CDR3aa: CASSWTGTDYGYTF

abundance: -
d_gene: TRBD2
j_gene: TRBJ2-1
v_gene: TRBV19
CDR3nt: TGTGCCAGTAGCCGAACCGGGACTAGCGGGAGCTCCTACAATGAGCAGTTCTTC
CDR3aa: CASSRTGTSGSSYNEQFF

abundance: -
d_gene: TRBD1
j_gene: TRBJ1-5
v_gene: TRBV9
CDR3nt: TGTGCCAGCAGCGAGACAGGGTTAATGGAGCCCCAGCATTTT
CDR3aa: CASSETGLMEPQHF

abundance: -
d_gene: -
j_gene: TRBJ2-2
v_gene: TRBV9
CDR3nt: TGTGCCAGCAGCGTGACACAGGGTTCCGGGGAGCTGTTTTTT
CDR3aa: CASSVTQGSGELFF

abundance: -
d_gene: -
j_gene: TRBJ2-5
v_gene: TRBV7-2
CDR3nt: TGTGCCAGCAGCTTGGGAGGATGGAAAGAGACCCAGTACTTC
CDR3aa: CASSLGGWKETQYF

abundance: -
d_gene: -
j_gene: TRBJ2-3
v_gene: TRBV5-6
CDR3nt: TGTGCCAGCAGCTACACCCCGGACACCAGCACAGATACGCAGTATTTT
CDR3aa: CASSYTPDTSTDTQYF

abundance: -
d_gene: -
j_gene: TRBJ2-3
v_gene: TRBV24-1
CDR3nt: TGTGCCACCAGTGACTTCGGAGGACGGAGCACAGATACGCAGTATTTT
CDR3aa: CATSDFGGRSTDTQYF

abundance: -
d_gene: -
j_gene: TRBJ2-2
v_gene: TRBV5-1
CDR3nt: TGCGCCAGCAGCTTGGAGAGGGGCCGAGGGATTACCGGGGAGCTGTTTTTT
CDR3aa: CASSLERGRGITGELFF

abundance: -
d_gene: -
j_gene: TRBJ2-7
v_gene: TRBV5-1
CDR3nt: TGCGCCAGCAGCTTGCCGACACCTTCCTACGAGCAGTACTTC
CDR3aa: CASSLPTPSYEQYF

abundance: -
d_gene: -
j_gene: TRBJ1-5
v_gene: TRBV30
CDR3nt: TGTGCCTGGAGTGTAGGCCCAGGTTCCAATCAGCCCCAGCATTTT
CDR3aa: CAWSVGPGSNQPQHF

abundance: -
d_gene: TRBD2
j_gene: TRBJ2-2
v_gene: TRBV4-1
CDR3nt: TGCGCCAGCAGCGCCCGAACTAGCGGGAGGGGTACCGGGGAGCTGTTTTTT
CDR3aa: CASSARTSGRGTGELFF

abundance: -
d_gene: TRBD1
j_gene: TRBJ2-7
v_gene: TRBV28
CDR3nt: TGTGCCAGCAGTCGACTACGACAGGGGCGAAACGAGCAGTACTTC
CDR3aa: CASSRLRQGRNEQYF

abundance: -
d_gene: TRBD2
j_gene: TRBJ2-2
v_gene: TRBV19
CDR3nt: TGTGCCAGTAGGAACCAAGGACTAGCGAACACCGGGGAGCTGTTTTTT
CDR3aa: CASRNQGLANTGELFF